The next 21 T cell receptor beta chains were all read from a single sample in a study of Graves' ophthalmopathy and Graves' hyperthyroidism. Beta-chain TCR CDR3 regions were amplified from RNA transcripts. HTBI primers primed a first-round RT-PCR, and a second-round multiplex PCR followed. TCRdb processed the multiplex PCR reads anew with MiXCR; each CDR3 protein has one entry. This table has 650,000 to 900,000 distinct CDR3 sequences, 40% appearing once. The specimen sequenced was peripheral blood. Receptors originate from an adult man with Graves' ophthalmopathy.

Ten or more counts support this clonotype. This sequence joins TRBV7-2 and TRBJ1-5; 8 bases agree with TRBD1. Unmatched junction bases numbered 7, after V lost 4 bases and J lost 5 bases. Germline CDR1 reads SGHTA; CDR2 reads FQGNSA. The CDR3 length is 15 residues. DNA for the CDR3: TGTGCCAGCAGCTCCCGGACAGGGAGTCATCAGCCCCAGCATTTT. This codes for CASSSRTGSHQPQHF.

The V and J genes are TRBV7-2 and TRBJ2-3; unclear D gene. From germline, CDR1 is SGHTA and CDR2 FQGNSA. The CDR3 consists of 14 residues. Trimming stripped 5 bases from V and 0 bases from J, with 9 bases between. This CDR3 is CASSPYSSTDTQYF. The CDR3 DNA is TGTGCCAGCAGCCCATACTCTAGCACAGATACGCAGTATTTT.

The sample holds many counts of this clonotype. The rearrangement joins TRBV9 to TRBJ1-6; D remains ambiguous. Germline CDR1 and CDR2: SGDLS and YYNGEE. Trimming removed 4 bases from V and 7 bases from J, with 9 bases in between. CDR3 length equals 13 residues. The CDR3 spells CASSHLSNSPLHF. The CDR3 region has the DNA TGTGCCAGCAGCCACCTTTCGAATTCACCCCTCCACTTT.

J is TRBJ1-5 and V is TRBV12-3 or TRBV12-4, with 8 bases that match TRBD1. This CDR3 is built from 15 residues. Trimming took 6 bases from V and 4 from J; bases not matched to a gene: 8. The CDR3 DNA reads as TGTGCCAGCAGGGACCGACAGGGGTCAAATCAGCCCCAGCATTTT. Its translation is CASRDRQGSNQPQHF.

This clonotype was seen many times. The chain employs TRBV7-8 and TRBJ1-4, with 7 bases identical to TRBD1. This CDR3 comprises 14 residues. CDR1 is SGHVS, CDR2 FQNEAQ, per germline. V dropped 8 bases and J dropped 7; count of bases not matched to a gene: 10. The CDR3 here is CASAKGQDGEKLFF. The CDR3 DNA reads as TGTGCCAGCGCCAAAGGACAGGATGGTGAAAAACTGTTTTTT.

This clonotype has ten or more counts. CDR3 in amino acids: CASASGTGYGEQYF. CDR3 sequence (DNA): TGTGCCAGCGCCTCCGGGACAGGGTATGGTGAGCAGTACTTC. The chain couples TRBV2 to TRBJ2-7, with 9 bases that match TRBD1. V gave up 8 bases and J gave up 7 bases; unmatched junction bases: 12. This CDR3 comprises 14 residues. CDR1 and CDR2 from the germline V gene are SNHLY and FYNNEI. The whole variable domain, filled in from reference TRBV2 and TRBJ2-7, reads EPEVTQTPSHQVTQMGQEVILRCVPISNHLYFYWYRQILGQKVEFLVSFYNNEISEKSEIFDDQFSVERPDGSNFTLKIRSTKLEDSAMYFCASASGTGYGEQYFGPGTRLTVT.

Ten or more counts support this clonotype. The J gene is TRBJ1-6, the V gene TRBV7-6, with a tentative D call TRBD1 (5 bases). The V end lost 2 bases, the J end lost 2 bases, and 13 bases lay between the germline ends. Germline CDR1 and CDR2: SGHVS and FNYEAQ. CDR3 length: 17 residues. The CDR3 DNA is TGTGCCAGCAGCTTAAGCCCTCCGGGACCCTATAATTCACCCCTCCACTTT. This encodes CASSLSPPGPYNSPLHF.

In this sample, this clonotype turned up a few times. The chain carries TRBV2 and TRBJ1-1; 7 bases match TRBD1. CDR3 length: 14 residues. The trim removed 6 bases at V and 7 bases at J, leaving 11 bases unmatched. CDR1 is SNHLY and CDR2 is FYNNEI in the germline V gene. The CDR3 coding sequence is TGTGCCAGCAGCCGAAGAGGGACAGTTATTGAAGCTTTCTTT. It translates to CASSRRGTVIEAFF.

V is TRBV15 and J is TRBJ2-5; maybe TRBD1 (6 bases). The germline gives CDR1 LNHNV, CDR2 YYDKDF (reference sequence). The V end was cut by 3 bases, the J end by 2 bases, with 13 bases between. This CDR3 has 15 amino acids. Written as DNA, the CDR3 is TGTGCCACCAGCAGTTACGAGGACAGACAAGAGACCCAGTACTTC. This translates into CATSSYEDRQETQYF.

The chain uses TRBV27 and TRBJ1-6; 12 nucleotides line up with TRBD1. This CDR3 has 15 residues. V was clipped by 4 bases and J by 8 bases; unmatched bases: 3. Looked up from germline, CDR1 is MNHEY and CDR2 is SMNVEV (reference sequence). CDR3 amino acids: CASSSGDRGHSPLHF. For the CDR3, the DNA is TGTGCCAGCAGTTCAGGGGACAGGGGGCATTCACCCCTCCACTTT.

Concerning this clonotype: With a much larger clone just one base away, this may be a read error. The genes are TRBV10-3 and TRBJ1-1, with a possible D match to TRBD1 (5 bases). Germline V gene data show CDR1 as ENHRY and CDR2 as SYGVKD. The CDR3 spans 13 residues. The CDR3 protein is CASRLGLNTEALF. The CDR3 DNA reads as TGTGCCAGCAGACTGGGGCTGAACACTGAAGCTCTCTTT.

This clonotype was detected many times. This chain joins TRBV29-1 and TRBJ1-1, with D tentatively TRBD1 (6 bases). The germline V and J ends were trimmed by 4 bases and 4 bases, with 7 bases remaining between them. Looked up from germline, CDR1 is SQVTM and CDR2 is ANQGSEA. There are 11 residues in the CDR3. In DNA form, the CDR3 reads TGCAGCGTTGGCAGGGGCACTGAAGCTTTCTTT. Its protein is CSVGRGTEAFF.

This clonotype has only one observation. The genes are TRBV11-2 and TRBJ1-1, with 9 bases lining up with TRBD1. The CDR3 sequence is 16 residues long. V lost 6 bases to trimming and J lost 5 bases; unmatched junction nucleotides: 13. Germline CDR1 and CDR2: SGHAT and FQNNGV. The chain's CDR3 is CASSSDTGGGGTEAFF. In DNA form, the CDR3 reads TGTGCCAGCAGTTCGGATACAGGGGGCGGTGGGACTGAAGCTTTCTTT.

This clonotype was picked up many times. The CDR3 loop is CATSRDGSRYGYTF. As DNA, the CDR3 is TGTGCCACCAGCAGAGATGGCAGTCGCTATGGCTACACCTTC. This rearrangement joins TRBV15 to TRBJ1-2; D is undetermined. The length of the CDR3 is 14 residues. Germline lookup yields CDR1 LNHNV and CDR2 YYDKDF (reference sequence). With 0 bases removed from V and 4 bases from J, the gap between germline ends came to 9 bases.

The CDR3 sequence is CAVTTGYEQYF. In DNA form, the CDR3 reads TGTGCCGTTACGACAGGTTACGAGCAGTACTTC. J is TRBJ2-7 and V is TRBV27, with D possibly TRBD1 on 6 matching bases. V was pared by 11 bases and J by 4 bases, with 12 bases between. In germline, CDR1 is MNHEY, CDR2 SMNVEV (reference sequence). CDR3 length equals 11 residues.

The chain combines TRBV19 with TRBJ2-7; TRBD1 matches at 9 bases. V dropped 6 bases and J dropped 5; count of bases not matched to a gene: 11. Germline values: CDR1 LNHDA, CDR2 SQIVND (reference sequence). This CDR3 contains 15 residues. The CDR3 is CASSDTGTGLHEQYF. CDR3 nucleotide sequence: TGTGCCAGTAGCGATACCGGGACAGGGTTGCACGAGCAGTACTTC.

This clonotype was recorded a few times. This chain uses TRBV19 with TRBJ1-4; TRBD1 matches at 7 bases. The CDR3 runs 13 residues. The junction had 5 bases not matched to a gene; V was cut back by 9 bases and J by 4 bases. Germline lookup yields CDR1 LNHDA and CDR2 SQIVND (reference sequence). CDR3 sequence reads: CASLGTVNEKLFF. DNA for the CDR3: TGTGCCAGCCTCGGGACAGTTAATGAAAAACTGTTTTTT.

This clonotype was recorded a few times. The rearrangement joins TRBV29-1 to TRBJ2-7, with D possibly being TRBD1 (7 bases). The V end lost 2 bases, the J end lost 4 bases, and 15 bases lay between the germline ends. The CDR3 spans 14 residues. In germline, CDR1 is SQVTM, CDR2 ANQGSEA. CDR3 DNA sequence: TGCAGCGTTGAACCGCCAGGGGGGTTGTACGAGCAGTACTTC. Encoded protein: CSVEPPGGLYEQYF.

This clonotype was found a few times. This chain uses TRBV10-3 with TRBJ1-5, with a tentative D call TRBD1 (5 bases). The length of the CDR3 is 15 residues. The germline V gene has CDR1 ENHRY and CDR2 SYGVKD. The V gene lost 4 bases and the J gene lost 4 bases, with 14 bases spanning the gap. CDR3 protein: CAISGGGGFNQPQHF. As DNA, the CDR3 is TGTGCCATCAGTGGGGGGGGGGGGTTTAATCAGCCCCAGCATTTT.

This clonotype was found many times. The CDR3 region is CSVEGDGYGYTF. The CDR3, as DNA: TGCAGCGTTGAAGGAGACGGTTATGGCTACACCTTC. The chain carries TRBV29-1 and TRBJ1-2; D unclear. The CDR3 covers 12 residues. Looked up from germline, CDR1 is SQVTM and CDR2 is ANQGSEA. V was shortened by 1 base and J by 5 bases, with 8 bases between the two germline ends.

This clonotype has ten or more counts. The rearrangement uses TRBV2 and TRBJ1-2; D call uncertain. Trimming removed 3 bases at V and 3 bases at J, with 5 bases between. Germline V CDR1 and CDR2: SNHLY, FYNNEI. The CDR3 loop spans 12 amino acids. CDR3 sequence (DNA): TGTGCCAGCAGTGAGGCGGACTATGGCTACACCTTC. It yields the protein CASSEADYGYTF.